This T cell receptor beta chain stems from a study of patients and donors after allogeneic stem cell transplantation. A few counts support this clonotype. The CDR3 runs 13 residues. V gave up 9 bases and J gave up 1 base, with 10 bases separating them. Germline V gene sequence: CDR1 SNHLY, CDR2 FYNNEI. MiXCR, applied by TCRdb to the RT-PCR reads, yields one record per CDR3 protein. The table has about 230,000 distinct CDR3 sequences, around an eighth seen once. The source is a human donor who was either an allogeneic HSCT recipient or a stem cell or donor lymphocyte infusion donor (not recorded which). It is not recorded whose cells these are; they may come from a transplant donor. V and J are TRBV2 and TRBJ1-5, with D perhaps TRBD1 (5 bases). The sequencing input was blood, either unsorted or a sorted T cell fraction (not recorded which). The CDR3 sequence: CASGTVSNQPQHF. The CDR3 DNA reads as TGTGCCAGTGGGACGGTGAGCAATCAGCCCCAGCATTTT.